This T cell receptor (beta chain) was observed in a study of T cell responses to AZD1222 COVID-19 vaccine. Study outcomes and limitations: Seropositive at baseline were only 5 to 7 AZD1222 recipients. Reportedly, nearly half of unique spike TCRs recognized epitopes outside B.1.351/B.1.1.7 mutations. The span of vaccine-associated CD4 TCRs extended across spike, with dominance at 160-218 and 743-854. None of the repertoires were sampled until the peak T cell response had passed.

The assay was immunoSEQ multiplex PCR, and TCRdb's table has in-frame clones only and misses some. The sample includes 150,000 to 200,000 clones, roughly 91% of them seen just once. This clone was seen a handful of times. Its specificity is not known. The CDR3 consists of 12 residues. V was trimmed by 3 bases and J by 15 bases, leaving 15 bases between them. The source was peripheral blood, collected 28 days after the second AZD1222 dose. The chain recombines TRBV12-3 or TRBV12-4 with TRBJ1-5; possibly TRBD1 for D (5 bases). The source of this sequence is an adult who received the AZD1222 COVID-19 vaccine. In DNA, the CDR3 is TGTGCCAGCAGTTTGGGACCGGGAAGGCGGCATTTT. It yields the protein CASSLGPGRRHF.